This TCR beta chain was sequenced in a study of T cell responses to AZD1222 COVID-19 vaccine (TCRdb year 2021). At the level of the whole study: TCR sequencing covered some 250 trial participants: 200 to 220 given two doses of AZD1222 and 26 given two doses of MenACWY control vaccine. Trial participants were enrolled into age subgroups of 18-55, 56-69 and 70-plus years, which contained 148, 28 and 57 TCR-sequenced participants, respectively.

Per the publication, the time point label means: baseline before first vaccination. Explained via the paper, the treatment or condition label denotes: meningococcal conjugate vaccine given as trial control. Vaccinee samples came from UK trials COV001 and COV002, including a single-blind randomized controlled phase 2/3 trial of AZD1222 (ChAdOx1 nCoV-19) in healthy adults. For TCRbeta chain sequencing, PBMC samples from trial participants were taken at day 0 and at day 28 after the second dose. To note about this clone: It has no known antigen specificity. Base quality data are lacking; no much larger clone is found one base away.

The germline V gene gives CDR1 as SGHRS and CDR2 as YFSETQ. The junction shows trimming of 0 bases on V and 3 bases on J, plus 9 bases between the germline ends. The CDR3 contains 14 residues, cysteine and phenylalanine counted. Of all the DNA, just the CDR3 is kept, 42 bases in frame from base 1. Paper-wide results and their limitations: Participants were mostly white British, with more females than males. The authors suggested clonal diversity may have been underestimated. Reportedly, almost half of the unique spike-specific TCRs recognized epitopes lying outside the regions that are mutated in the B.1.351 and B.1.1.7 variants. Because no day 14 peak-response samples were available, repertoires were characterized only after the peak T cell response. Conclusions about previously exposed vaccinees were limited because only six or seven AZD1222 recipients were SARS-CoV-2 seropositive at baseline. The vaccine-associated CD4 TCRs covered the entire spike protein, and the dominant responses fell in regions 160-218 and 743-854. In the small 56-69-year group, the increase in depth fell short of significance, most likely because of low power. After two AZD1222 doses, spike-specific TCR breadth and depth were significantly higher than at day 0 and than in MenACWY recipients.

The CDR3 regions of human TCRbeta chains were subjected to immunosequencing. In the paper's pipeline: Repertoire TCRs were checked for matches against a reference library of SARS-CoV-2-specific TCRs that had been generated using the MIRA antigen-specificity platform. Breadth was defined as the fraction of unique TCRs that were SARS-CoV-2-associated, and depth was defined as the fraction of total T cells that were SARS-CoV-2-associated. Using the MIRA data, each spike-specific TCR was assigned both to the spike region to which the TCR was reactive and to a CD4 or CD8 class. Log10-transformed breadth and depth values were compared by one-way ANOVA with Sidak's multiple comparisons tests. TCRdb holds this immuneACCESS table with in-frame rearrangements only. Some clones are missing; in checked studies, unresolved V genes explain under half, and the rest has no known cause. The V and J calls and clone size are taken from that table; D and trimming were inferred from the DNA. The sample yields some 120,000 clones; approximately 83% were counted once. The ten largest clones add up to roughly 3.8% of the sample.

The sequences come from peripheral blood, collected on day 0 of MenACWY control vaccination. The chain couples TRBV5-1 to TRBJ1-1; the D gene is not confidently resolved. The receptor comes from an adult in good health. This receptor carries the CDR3 CASSLGEAYTEAFF. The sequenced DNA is TGCGCCAGCAGCTTGGGGGAGGCGTACACTGAAGCTTTCTTT. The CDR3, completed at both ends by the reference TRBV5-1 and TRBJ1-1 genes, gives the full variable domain KAGVTQTPRYLIKTRGQQVTLSCSPISGHRSVSWYQQTPGQGLQFLFEYFSETQRNKGNFPGRFSGRQFSNSRSEMNVSTLELGDSALYLCASSLGEAYTEAFFGQGTRLTVV.